The rows below give T cell receptor beta chains drawn from one sample of a study of identifying expanded T cells in peripheral blood. Produced via immunoSEQ multiplex PCR; TCRdb's table is partial and in-frame only. The table lists tens of thousands of clones, roughly 81% of them singletons. The material sequenced was blood. All receptors come from a person aged 18 to 75 in good health. Both conserved end residues are part of each CDR3. Fields, in order: V gene, clone size, J gene, D gene, CDR3 DNA, CDR3 protein. The D gene is left open where the match is weak. The size field is filled for only some rows; it gives once, few, many or a size class.

TRBV6-4	few	TRBJ1-6	NA	TGTGCCAGCAGTGATGTGGAAGATTCACCCCTCCACTTT	CASSDVEDSPLHF
TRBV9	NA	TRBJ1-2	NA	TGTGCCAGCAGCGTGGGGGAAGTCGGGGTCGGAGACTATGGCTACACCTTC	CASSVGEVGVGDYGYTF
TRBV13	NA	TRBJ2-7	NA	TGTGCCAGCAGCTTAAATGGAGGAGAAGCAGCCTACGAGCAGTACTTC	CASSLNGGEAAYEQYF
TRBV6-5	NA	TRBJ2-2	TRBD1	TGTGCCAGCAGTTCGAGTGACAGGGCGGGCACCGGGGAGCTGTTTTTT	CASSSSDRAGTGELFF
TRBV4-1	once	TRBJ1-5	NA	TGCGCCAGCAGCCAAGGGGGGGGTTCTCAGCCCCAGCATTTT	CASSQGGGSQPQHF
TRBV11-2	once	TRBJ2-2	TRBD1	TGTGCCAGCAGCTTTGACAGGGGGAACACCGGGGAGCTGTTTTTT	CASSFDRGNTGELFF
TRBV15	NA	TRBJ1-5	TRBD1	TGTGCCACCAGCCCCACCCGCCCGGACAGGGCAGCTCAGCCCCAGCATTTT	CATSPTRPDRAAQPQHF
TRBV2	NA	TRBJ1-2	NA	TGTGCCAGCAGTTACTCAGGGCAATGGGGCTACACCTTC	CASSYSGQWGYTF
TRBV7-9	NA	TRBJ1-2	TRBD1	TGTGCCAGCAGCCCGGGACAGGGTAGCTCGGGGTATGGCTACACCTTC	CASSPGQGSSGYGYTF
TRBV6-1	NA	TRBJ1-2	TRBD1	TGTGCCAGCACCCTTCAGACAGGGGATGGCTACACCTTC	CASTLQTGDGYTF
TRBV11-3	NA	TRBJ2-3	NA	TGTGCCAGCAGCTTAGAAGGGCCAGATACGCAGTATTTT	CASSLEGPDTQYF
TRBV5-6	NA	TRBJ2-5	NA	TGTGCCAGCAGCTTGCGTCTACTCGGCACAGAGACCCAGTACTTC	CASSLRLLGTETQYF
TRBV4-3	NA	TRBJ2-2	TRBD2	TGCGCCAGCAAGGGGAGCGGGGGGCAGGCCGGGGAGCTGTTTTTT	CASKGSGGQAGELFF
TRBV19	NA	TRBJ1-1	NA	TGTGCCAGTAGTAACTACCAGGGGACGCTTCGTCGGGCTTTCTTT	CASSNYQGTLRRAFF
TRBV5-1	NA	TRBJ1-2	NA	TGCGCCAGCAGCTTGAATGGGGTAACCTATGGCTACACCTTC	CASSLNGVTYGYTF
TRBV30	NA	TRBJ2-5	TRBD1	TGTGCCTGGACCATCTGGGGACAGGGAGGAGAGACCCAGTACTTC	CAWTIWGQGGETQYF
TRBV7-2	NA	TRBJ2-7	NA	TGTGCCAGCAGCGCTCGAAGACAGTCCTACGAGCAGTACTTC	CASSARRQSYEQYF
TRBV21-1	NA	TRBJ1-4	NA	TGTGCCAGCAGCCCCGAGTTTCGGGGGGGGCGCACTAATGAAAAACTGTTTTTT	CASSPEFRGGRTNEKLFF
TRBV18	NA	TRBJ2-1	TRBD1	TGTGCCAGCTCACGCGGACAGGGAAACTACAATGAGCAGTTCTTC	CASSRGQGNYNEQFF
TRBV9	NA	TRBJ1-2	NA	TGTGCCAGCAGCGTTGCCGGGGGGCGCGACTATGGCTACACCTTC	CASSVAGGRDYGYTF
TRBV5-1	NA	TRBJ2-3	NA	TGCGCCAGCAGCTTAGGTAGGGTGGCAGATACGCAGTATTTT	CASSLGRVADTQYF
TRBV7-3	NA	TRBJ2-2	NA	TGTGCCAGCTCACTGAGTGTTACCGGGGAGCTGTTTTTT	CASSLSVTGELFF
TRBV6-6	NA	TRBJ1-2	NA	TGTGCCAGCAGCCCCCGCAGGGGTCTCTATGGCTACACCTTC	CASSPRRGLYGYTF
TRBV29-1	NA	TRBJ1-2	NA	TGCAGCGGTCGGGATTTCTATGGCTACACCTTC	CSGRDFYGYTF
TRBV11-3	NA	TRBJ1-2	NA	TGTGCCAGCAGCTTAGACGAAGGTGGCTACACCTTC	CASSLDEGGYTF
TRBV5-6	NA	TRBJ2-2	NA	TGTGCCAGCAGCTTGTTCGACAGAGACACCGGGGAGCTGTTTTTT	CASSLFDRDTGELFF
TRBV7-8	once	TRBJ2-7	TRBD1	TGTGCCAGCAGCTTAGGGGGCCGGACAGGAGCCTACGAGCAGTACTTC	CASSLGGRTGAYEQYF
TRBV19	NA	TRBJ1-4	NA	TGTGCCAGTAGTAACCGAGGGGGGTCTAATGAAAAACTGTTTTTT	CASSNRGGSNEKLFF
TRBV6-1	NA	TRBJ1-5	NA	TGTGCCAGCAGTGAAAGGTTTGGTGAGGGGGGTCAGCCCCAGCATTTT	CASSERFGEGGQPQHF
TRBV2	NA	TRBJ1-4	NA	TGTGCCAGCAGGAGGGGTTCTTTGGGGGGTGAAAAACTGTTTTTT	CASRRGSLGGEKLFF
TRBV7-2	NA	TRBJ1-6	NA	TGTGCCAGCAGCTTAAAGCTCCCTAATTCACCCCTCCACTTT	CASSLKLPNSPLHF
TRBV25-1	many	TRBJ1-1	NA	TGTGCCAGCAGTGATTTGAGGCTTATGAACACTGAAGCTTTCTTT	CASSDLRLMNTEAFF
TRBV6-1	NA	TRBJ1-5	NA	TGTGCCAGCAGTGAACGCTCGAGGACGTTTAGCAATCAGCCCCAGCATTTT	CASSERSRTFSNQPQHF
TRBV7-6	NA	TRBJ1-5	NA	TGTGCCAGCAGCCAAGACTACAATCAGCCCCAGCATTTT	CASSQDYNQPQHF
TRBV5-4	NA	TRBJ1-1	NA	TGTGCCAGCAGCTATAGCCAGGGAAGTCGGACTGAAGCTTTCTTT	CASSYSQGSRTEAFF
TRBV25-1	NA	TRBJ1-6	TRBD1	TGTGCCAGCAGTTCCTTCACCCCAGGGGGAGATAATTCACCCCTCCACTTT	CASSSFTPGGDNSPLHF
TRBV20-1	NA	TRBJ1-2	TRBD1	TGCAGTGCTAGAGACGATGGACAGGGGACCTTC	CSARDDGQGTF
TRBV7-9	NA	TRBJ1-2	TRBD1	TGTGCCAGCAGCTTCTCCGGACAGGATGGCTACACCTTC	CASSFSGQDGYTF
TRBV6-6	NA	TRBJ2-1	NA	TGTGCCAGCAGCCTCAGCGGGGAGCAGTTCTTC	CASSLSGEQFF
TRBV27	NA	TRBJ2-7	TRBD1	TGTGCCAGCAGTGGTGGGACAGTTCTTTCGAGAGTGAAGCAGTACTTC	CASSGGTVLSRVKQYF
TRBV27	NA	TRBJ1-6	NA	TGTGCCAGCAGGGAGGCAGGGAGCTCCTATAATTCACCCCTCCACTTT	CASREAGSSYNSPLHF
TRBV5-5	few	TRBJ1-2	NA	TGTGCCAGCAGCTTGTCCGCCTATGGCTACACCTTC	CASSLSAYGYTF
TRBV7-9	once	TRBJ1-2	NA	TGTGCCAGCATCTTGGGAGGCCGCGGCTACACCTTC	CASILGGRGYTF
TRBV5-4	NA	TRBJ1-4	NA	TGTGCCAGCAGCTTGGCTCGGAATGAAAAACTGTTTTTT	CASSLARNEKLFF
TRBV7-2	NA	TRBJ2-6	TRBD1	TGTGCCAGCAGCATAATACCGGGACAGGGGGCCGGGGCCAACGTCCTGACTTTC	CASSIIPGQGAGANVLTF
TRBV29-1	NA	TRBJ1-1	NA	TGCAGCGTTACCAGGCCGAACACTGAAGCTTTCTTT	CSVTRPNTEAFF
TRBV18	NA	TRBJ1-2	NA	TGTGCCAGCTCACGATCCCGGGACGGTTCTGACGGCTACACCTTC	CASSRSRDGSDGYTF
TRBV19	NA	TRBJ1-1	NA	TGTGCCAGTAGGCAGGGGCCCATGAACACTGAAGCTTTCTTT	CASRQGPMNTEAFF
TRBV29-1	NA	TRBJ1-1	NA	TGCAGCGTGGGCCCTGGGAACACTGAAGCTTTCTTT	CSVGPGNTEAFF
TRBV5-1	NA	TRBJ2-2	NA	TGCGCCAGCAGCCAGGACGACATGACAGATATGAACACCGGGGAGCTGTTTTTT	CASSQDDMTDMNTGELFF
TRBV5-1	NA	TRBJ2-1	NA	TGCGCCAGCAGCTCGGGTAGCGCAGGCTCCTACAATGAGCAGTTCTTC	CASSSGSAGSYNEQFF
TRBV20-1	few	TRBJ1-2	NA	TGCAGTGCTCAGCGGGTGGGTGGCTACACCTTC	CSAQRVGGYTF
TRBV5-1	NA	TRBJ2-2	NA	TGCGCCAGCAGCTTGGGTAGGAAGGTAACCGGGGAGCTGTTTTTT	CASSLGRKVTGELFF
TRBV6-5	NA	TRBJ1-3	NA	TGTGCCAGCTGGATGGGGGGTTCTGGAAACACCATATATTTT	CASWMGGSGNTIYF
TRBV30	NA	TRBJ1-4	TRBD1	TGTGCCTGTCAGCACAGGGGGCGCGGGGAGAATGAAAAACTGTTTTTT	CACQHRGRGENEKLFF
TRBV5-1	once	TRBJ1-5	NA	TGCGCCAGCAGCCTGGGGGTTGGGAAGTTTATGCCCCAGCATTTT	CASSLGVGKFMPQHF
TRBV19	NA	TRBJ1-2	TRBD1	TGTGCCAGTAGCGACTTCGGGACAGGCTATGGCTACACCTTC	CASSDFGTGYGYTF
TRBV2	NA	TRBJ1-2	TRBD1	TGTGCCAGCAGGGACAGGGAGGGGTATGGCTACACCTTC	CASRDREGYGYTF
TRBV9	once	TRBJ1-4	NA	TGTGCCAGCAGCGCGACATTCGAGATTGAAAAACTGTTTTTT	CASSATFEIEKLFF